The clone carrying this T cell receptor (beta chain) was seen repeatedly, ten times or more. This specimen belongs to a study of CD8 T cells in ankylosing spondylitis. The V segment lost 1 base and the J segment 1 base; nucleotides outside the gene matches: 3. The CDR3 sequence is 16 residues long. Germline V gene data show CDR1 as SGHTA and CDR2 as FQGTGA. For TCR beta, libraries came from quantitative 5'-RACE with molecular barcodes. TCRdb processed the 5' RACE reads anew with MiXCR; each CDR3 protein has one entry. The sample has 36,000 or so distinct CDR3 sequences, approximately 5.9% seen once. The sequence was collected from a male donor with ankylosing spondylitis or in good health (not recorded which). Specimen: blood, either unsorted or a sorted T cell fraction (not recorded which). V usage is TRBV7-3 and J usage is TRBJ2-1, with 8 bases fitting TRBD2. The DNA of the CDR3 is TGTGCCAGCAGCTTAAGAGGCGGGAGGTCCTACAATGAGCAGTTCTTC. Its protein product is CASSLRGGRSYNEQFF.